Following are 26 T cell receptor beta chains from one sample sequenced in a study of radiotherapy plus CTLA-4 blockade in lung cancer. Some clones are missing from TCRdb's copy, which holds only in-frame ones; the method was immunoSEQ multiplex PCR. The data contain 60,000 to 75,000 clones, around 76% of them seen just once; the ten biggest clones take up roughly 15%. The source was peripheral blood, collected from a patient treated with radiotherapy plus ipilimumab. These TCRs come from a human donor with non-small cell lung cancer whose response to radiotherapy plus ipilimumab could not be evaluated. Some clones in this sample may be carry-over from other donors' samples.

There are a few counts of this clone. The chain recombines TRBV2 with TRBJ2-2, with 7 bases matching TRBD1. The CDR3 covers 15 residues. With 4 bases clipped from V and 1 base from J, the junction kept 3 bases outside the gene matches. Per the germline V gene, CDR1 is SNHLY and CDR2 is FYNNEI. In DNA form, the CDR3 reads TGTGCCAGCAGTGCGCGGACAGGGAACACCGGGGAGCTGTTTTTT. This sequence encodes CASSARTGNTGELFF.

This clone was recorded only once. V gene TRBV14 combines with J gene TRBJ2-2; D remains unclear. V was cut by 1 base and J by 7 bases, with 4 bases left in between. This CDR3 contains 12 residues. Germline-derived CDR1 and CDR2 are SGHDN and FVKESK. The CDR3 loop reads CASSQGYGELFF. In DNA, the CDR3 is TGTGCCAGCAGCCAAGGTTACGGGGAGCTGTTTTTT.

The J gene is TRBJ1-1, the V gene TRBV28; 8 bases are a match to TRBD1. Germline lookup yields CDR1 MDHEN and CDR2 SYDVKM. This CDR3 spans 17 amino acids. After removal of 2 bases from V and 0 bases from J, the junction contained 8 bases not matched to a gene. CDR3 residues: CASSLIGQGFLNTEAFF. CDR3 coding DNA: TGTGCCAGCAGTTTAATCGGACAGGGTTTCCTGAACACTGAAGCTTTCTTT.

This clone was counted a few times. The V call is TRBV27, the J call TRBJ2-7; 8 nucleotides align to TRBD1. Germline CDR1 MNHEY, CDR2 SMNVEV (reference sequence). The V segment lost 2 bases and the J segment 6 bases; nucleotides outside the gene matches: 6. CDR3 length: 14 amino acids. CDR3 bases: TGTGCCAGCAGTTTAATCGGACAGGGCGGCGAGCAGTACTTC. It yields the protein CASSLIGQGGEQYF.

This clone was seen a handful of times. The chain is built from TRBV6-5 and TRBJ1-2; TRBD1 matches at 7 bases. Germline lookup yields CDR1 MNHEY and CDR2 SVGAGI. Trimming cost V 2 bases and J 6 bases; bases outside gene matches: 9. The CDR3 is 15 amino acids. The CDR3 DNA reads TGTGCCAGCAGTTACGATTACCGACAGGGAGATGGCTACACCTTC. Residues: CASSYDYRQGDGYTF.

This rearrangement joins TRBV28 to TRBJ1-4; the D gene is possibly TRBD1 (5 bases). Trimming shortened V by 2 bases and J by 13 bases, and 20 bases separated the two germline ends. This CDR3 is built from 15 residues. Germline-derived CDR1 and CDR2 are MDHEN and SYDVKM. The CDR3 DNA sequence: TGTGCCAGCAGTTTAGACCGCGGCGGCGGGGGAAGACTGTTTTTT. It is translated as CASSLDRGGGGRLFF.

The chain recombines TRBV7-9 with TRBJ2-3, with 13 positions matching TRBD2. The CDR3 loop spans 17 amino acids. Losses at the gene ends were 4 bases for V and 2 bases for J; bases not matched to a gene: 6. From germline, CDR1 is SEHNR and CDR2 FQNEAQ (reference sequence). The CDR3 reads CASSSRTSGGYTDTQYF. DNA of the CDR3: TGTGCCAGCAGCTCGCGGACTAGCGGGGGCTACACAGATACGCAGTATTTT.

The V gene is TRBV5-1, the J gene TRBJ2-2; 7 bases align to TRBD1. Trimming cost V 4 bases and J 7 bases; bases outside gene matches: 13. The germline V gene has CDR1 SGHRS and CDR2 YFSETQ. This CDR3 has 16 residues. The CDR3 bases are TGCGCCAGCAGCCCGGAGGCAGGGGGTGGAGGCGGGGAGCTGTTTTTT. Protein product: CASSPEAGGGGGELFF.

This clone occurred a few times. V is TRBV28 and J is TRBJ1-2; possible D gene TRBD1, 5 bases. Trimming shortened V by 6 bases and J by 3 bases, and 17 bases separated the two germline ends. The CDR3 is 15 amino acids. Germline V gene sequence: CDR1 MDHEN, CDR2 SYDVKM. The CDR3 nucleotides read TGTGCCAGCAGGGGAGGGGAGAACGGGTACTATGGCTACACCTTC. Its protein is CASRGGENGYYGYTF.

The genes are TRBV28 and TRBJ2-1, with 9 nucleotides matching TRBD2. The V gene end was trimmed by 4 bases and the J gene end by 5 bases; junction bases not matched to a gene: 6. Per the germline V gene, CDR1 is MDHEN and CDR2 is SYDVKM. This CDR3 region has 15 residues. The CDR3 reads CASSSHQRGDNEQFF. DNA of the CDR3: TGTGCCAGCAGTTCCCACCAGCGGGGGGACAATGAGCAGTTCTTC.

The chain employs TRBV5-6 and TRBJ2-6, with D uncertain. Germline V gene data show CDR1 as SGHDT and CDR2 as YYEEEE. The V and J ends lost 0 bases and 4 bases respectively, with 11 bases between them. There are 16 residues in the CDR3. CDR3 loop: CASSLGLTSGANVLTF. Here the CDR3 DNA reads TGTGCCAGCAGCTTGGGTTTGACATCGGGGGCCAACGTCCTGACTTTC.

The CDR3 DNA follows: TGTGCCGGATACATCGGCAGGGTTTCACCCCTCCACTTT. This encodes CAGYIGRVSPLHF. The chain is built from TRBV21-1 and TRBJ1-6; the table's D call, TRBD1, was not checked against the DNA. TRBV21-1 corresponds to a pseudogene. CDR3 size: 13 residues.

This CDR3 reads CASSYEGVNTEAFF. DNA for the CDR3: TGTGCCAGCAGTTACGAAGGGGTGAACACTGAAGCTTTCTTT. V and J are TRBV6-5 and TRBJ1-1, with a possible D match to TRBD1 (5 bases). From germline, CDR1 is MNHEY and CDR2 SVGAGI. The CDR3 length is 14 residues. Trimming left V 2 bases short and J 0 bases short, with 7 bases between.

The chain combines TRBV6-1 with TRBJ2-7; 7 bases are shared with TRBD1. This CDR3 is 14 amino acids long. V was pared by 4 bases and J by 2 bases, with 5 bases of the junction left unmatched. Germline assignment: CDR1 MNHNS and CDR2 SASEGT. The CDR3 sequence: CASSGGGQAYEQYF. CDR3 DNA: TGTGCCAGCAGTGGGGGTGGACAGGCCTACGAGCAGTACTTC.

J is TRBJ1-5 and V is TRBV7-2; D is undetermined. V lost 4 bases, J lost 3 bases, and 7 bases lay in between. The germline V gene has CDR1 SGHTA and CDR2 FQGNSA. The CDR3 spans 13 residues. The CDR3 region is CASSSYYNQPQHF. Written as DNA, the CDR3 is TGTGCCAGCAGCTCCTACTACAATCAGCCCCAGCATTTT.

The chain carries TRBV4-2 and TRBJ2-3, with 8 positions matching TRBD2. CDR1 and CDR2 (germline): LGHNA, YNFKEQ. The length of the CDR3 is 17 residues. V lost 2 bases, J lost 0 bases, and 7 bases stayed unmatched. CDR3 DNA: TGTGCCAGCAGCCAAATCATAGCGGGGAGTAGCACAGATACGCAGTATTTT. It specifies CASSQIIAGSSTDTQYF.

The chain has TRBV6-4 and TRBJ2-3; D is unresolved. Germline V CDR1 and CDR2: MRHNA, SNTAGT. Trimming shortened V by 3 bases and J by 2 bases, and 6 bases separated the two germline ends. This CDR3 spans 13 amino acids. CDR3 sequence (DNA): TGTGCCAGCAGTGAACACTACACAGATACGCAGTATTTT. Translation gives CASSEHYTDTQYF.

This chain connects TRBV5-3 to TRBJ1-6; D unresolved. Being an ORF, TRBV5-3 has a function that is uncertain. CDR3 length: 12 amino acids. Trimming shortened V by 4 bases and J by 8 bases, and 7 bases separated the two germline ends. DNA for the CDR3: TGTGCCAGAAGCGCGGTTCATTCACCCCTCCACTTT. Translating it yields CARSAVHSPLHF.

This clone was seen at least ten times. The V and J genes are TRBV28 and TRBJ1-4; 8 positions agree with TRBD1. Germline-derived CDR1 and CDR2 are MDHEN and SYDVKM. Trimming took 1 base from V and 3 from J; bases not matched to a gene: 4. This CDR3 contains 16 residues. This CDR3 reads CASSLYLQGANEKLFF. CDR3 sequence (DNA): TGTGCCAGCAGTTTATACTTACAGGGGGCTAATGAAAAACTGTTTTTT.

The chain has TRBV29-1 and TRBJ2-7, with D perhaps matching TRBD2 (6 bases). In germline, CDR1 is SQVTM, CDR2 ANQGSEA. Between the trimmed V and J ends, which lost 6 bases and 11 bases, there was a span of 20 bases. This CDR3 is 12 amino acids long. This CDR3 reads CSVTADGLMKYF. CDR3 coding DNA: TGCAGCGTCACCGCGGACGGACTAATGAAGTACTTC.

The chain links TRBV5-1 to TRBJ2-5; D is possibly TRBD2 (6 bases). The CDR3 runs to 15 residues. V was clipped by 4 bases and J by 1 base, with 14 bases between them. Germline V gives CDR1 SGHRS, CDR2 YFSETQ. Written as DNA, the CDR3 is TGCGCCAGCAGCCCTATGGGGGGTATCCAAGAGACCCAGTACTTC. This codes for CASSPMGGIQETQYF.

This clone was seen just once. The chain recombines TRBV9 with TRBJ2-1, with 7 bases fitting TRBD2. Germline CDR1 is SGDLS and CDR2 is YYNGEE. This CDR3 has 16 residues. Trimming took 2 bases from V and 1 from J; bases not matched to a gene: 6. The CDR3 reads CASSVMGGRSYNEQFF. The DNA of the CDR3 is TGTGCCAGCAGCGTGATGGGAGGGAGGTCCTACAATGAGCAGTTCTTC.

Turning to this clone: One end of the junction is discordant with germline, which a read error may explain. The chain has TRBV5-1 and TRBJ2-7; D not certain. Germline V gene data show CDR1 as SGHRS and CDR2 as YFSETQ. The CDR3 covers 15 residues. CDR3 DNA sequence: TGTGCCAGCAGCTTGGGCAGGTCGAGCTCCTACGAGCAGTACTTC. Protein product: CASSLGRSSSYEQYF.

The chain employs TRBV29-1 and TRBJ2-3; TRBD1 matches at 7 bases. The CDR3 extends over 12 amino acids. V was pared by 6 bases and J by 4 bases, with 4 bases of the junction left unmatched. CDR1 and CDR2 (germline): SQVTM, ANQGSEA. CDR3 in amino acids: CSVATGADTQYF. The DNA for the CDR3 is TGCAGCGTAGCAACAGGGGCAGATACGCAGTATTTT.

The rearrangement joins TRBV2 to TRBJ1-2; tentatively, D is TRBD1 (6 bases). This CDR3 contains 12 residues. V was clipped by 7 bases and J by 7 bases, with 13 bases between them. The germline CDR1 and CDR2 sequences are SNHLY and FYNNEI. As DNA, the CDR3 is TGTGCCAGCACGCAGGGGATTGGTGGCTACACCTTC. It encodes CASTQGIGGYTF.

This sequence joins TRBV5-1 and TRBJ1-2, with D perhaps matching TRBD1 (5 bases). This CDR3 comprises 14 residues. V lost 4 bases, J lost 4 bases, and 14 bases lay in between. Per germline, CDR1 SGHRS and CDR2 YFSETQ. Here the CDR3 DNA reads TGCGCCAGCAGCCCTGGCTCGGGGGTCTATGGCTACACCTTC. It translates to CASSPGSGVYGYTF.